These 20 T cell receptor beta chains were all obtained from the same sample, sequenced in a study of CD8 T cells in Susac syndrome. A quantity of about 0.5 to 1 ug RNA underwent reverse transcription using random hexamers. TCRdb redid the calling of the immunoSEQ multiplex PCR reads with MiXCR, one entry per CDR3 protein. The table shows around 81,000 distinct CDR3 sequences, with over 85% occurring only once. Sequencing used CD8+ T cells from PBMCs. Every receptor here comes from a human donor with Susac syndrome.

This clonotype was seen once. This rearrangement joins TRBV28 to TRBJ1-5; the match to TRBD1 covers 7 bases. CDR1 and CDR2 (germline): MDHEN, SYDVKM. This CDR3 region has 12 residues. CDR3 in DNA: TGTGTCACAGGGGATGATGTTCAGCCCCAGCATTTT. This sequence encodes CVTGDDVQPQHF.

The chain links TRBV4-3 to TRBJ1-1; D is undetermined. Germline assignment: CDR1 LGHNA and CDR2 YSLEER. V was shortened by 1 base and J by 0 bases, with 9 bases between the two germline ends. This CDR3 is built from 15 residues. The DNA for the CDR3 is TGCGCCAGCAGCCAAGTCGCAGATCTGAACACTGAAGCTTTCTTT. Residues: CASSQVADLNTEAFF.

The gene calls are TRBV27 and TRBJ2-5; 8 bases line up with TRBD2. This CDR3 is 19 amino acids long. Germline CDR1 and CDR2: MNHEY and SMNVEV (reference sequence). V gave up 0 bases and J gave up 2 bases; unmatched junction bases: 14. CDR3 loop: CASSLSQYPSGGEQETQYF. CDR3 DNA sequence: TGTGCCAGCAGTTTATCCCAATACCCCAGCGGGGGAGAACAAGAGACCCAGTACTTC.

The chain is built from TRBV7-9 and TRBJ2-5; TRBD2 agrees at 7 bases. In germline, CDR1 is SEHNR, CDR2 FQNEAQ (reference sequence). The CDR3 spans 14 residues. The V segment lost 4 bases and the J segment 4 bases; nucleotides outside the gene matches: 6. The CDR3 reads CASSSTGGTETQYF. The DNA of the CDR3 is TGTGCCAGCAGCTCGACCGGGGGGACAGAGACCCAGTACTTC.

V usage is TRBV7-2 and J usage is TRBJ2-3, with 8 bases identical to TRBD2. Germline V gene data show CDR1 as SGHTA and CDR2 as FQGNSA. The CDR3 is 15 residues long. Trimming removed 8 bases from V and 1 base from J; junction bases left unmatched: 8. The CDR3 nucleotides read TGTGCCAGCTACAAGCGGGAGTGGCGCACAGATACGCAGTATTTT. Translated, it gives CASYKREWRTDTQYF.

The rearrangement links TRBV24-1 to TRBJ2-1; perhaps TRBD1 as D (5 bases). With 5 bases removed from V and 6 bases from J, the gap between germline ends came to 16 bases. The CDR3 has 15 amino acids. The V gene's germline CDR1 is KGHDR and CDR2 SFDVKD. The CDR3 region has the DNA TGTGCCACCAGTGGAAAAAGAGACAGTCCCAATGAGCAGTTCTTC. Protein sequence: CATSGKRDSPNEQFF.

The chain uses TRBV7-2 and TRBJ2-1; D ambiguous. Germline CDR1 reads SGHTA; CDR2 reads FQGNSA. CDR3 length equals 16 residues. Trimming removed 7 bases at V and 8 bases at J, with 24 bases between. As DNA, the CDR3 is TGTGCCAGCACCCCAGATCCTTGGGCTGAAGAAGATGAGCAGTTCTTC. Protein product: CASTPDPWAEEDEQFF.

V is TRBV4-1 and J is TRBJ2-5; no clear D gene. CDR1 is MGHRA, CDR2 YSYEKL, per germline. V dropped 1 base and J dropped 7 bases, with 13 bases sitting between them. This CDR3 contains 14 residues. CDR3 region: CASSQGAVGVTQYF. The CDR3 coding sequence is TGCGCCAGCAGCCAAGGGGCAGTTGGGGTGACCCAGTACTTC.

The CDR3 sequence is CASRGGWPYNEQFF. The CDR3 DNA is TGTGCCAGCCGAGGGGGGTGGCCTTACAATGAGCAGTTCTTC. The V and J genes are TRBV7-9 and TRBJ2-1; possibly TRBD1 or TRBD2 for D (6 bases each). Trimming took off 8 bases at V and 4 bases at J, with 15 bases between the two ends. CDR3 size: 14 residues. Germline CDR1 and CDR2: SEHNR and FQNEAQ (reference sequence).

The gene calls are TRBV19 and TRBJ1-2; D call uncertain. The germline V gene has CDR1 LNHDA and CDR2 SQIVND (reference sequence). CDR3 size: 16 residues. V lost 0 bases to trimming and J lost 7 bases, with 18 bases between them. The DNA of the CDR3 is TGTGCCAGTAGTATAGACCCTGACGGACCGGCTCGTGGCTACACCTTC. It is translated as CASSIDPDGPARGYTF.

The V gene is TRBV28, the J gene TRBJ2-5, with a tentative D call TRBD1 (5 bases). The V and J ends lost 3 bases and 0 bases respectively, with 20 bases between them. CDR3 size: 18 residues. Germline V gene lookup returns CDR1 MDHEN and CDR2 SYDVKM. CDR3 loop: CASSFPFQGEDHQETQYF. The CDR3 region has the DNA TGTGCCAGCAGTTTCCCGTTCCAGGGCGAGGACCACCAAGAGACCCAGTACTTC.

V usage is TRBV11-2 and J usage is TRBJ2-4; 14 bases match TRBD2. The CDR3 length is 19 residues. Germline CDR1 is SGHAT and CDR2 is FQNNGV. V was clipped by 4 bases and J by 1 base; unmatched bases: 9. The CDR3 spells CASSSRGLAGDRAKNIQYF. The CDR3 DNA reads TGTGCCAGCAGCTCAAGGGGACTAGCGGGAGATCGGGCCAAAAACATTCAGTACTTC.

This chain joins TRBV19 and TRBJ1-2, with TRBD1 as a possible D gene (6 bases). The CDR3 has 15 residues. Germline CDR1 and CDR2: LNHDA and SQIVND (reference sequence). Trimming took off 1 base at V and 4 bases at J, with 13 bases between the two ends. Written as DNA, the CDR3 is TGTGCCAGTAGTATAGCCCCAACAGGGCTCTATGGCTACACCTTC. It encodes CASSIAPTGLYGYTF.

The chain is built from TRBV2 and TRBJ1-4; D ambiguous. The V end lost 5 bases, the J end lost 3 bases, and 13 bases lay between the germline ends. Germline CDR1 reads SNHLY; CDR2 reads FYNNEI. The CDR3 contains 15 residues. The CDR3 reads CASSTPTSANEKLFF. DNA for the CDR3: TGTGCCAGCAGTACCCCAACCTCCGCTAATGAAAAACTGTTTTTT.

V usage is TRBV27 and J usage is TRBJ2-7; D is ambiguous. This CDR3 has 9 residues. V lost 8 bases, J lost 4 bases, and 3 bases lay in between. Germline V gene sequence: CDR1 MNHEY, CDR2 SMNVEV (reference sequence). CDR3 sequence reads: CASGYEQYF. The DNA for the CDR3 is TGTGCCAGCGGGTACGAGCAGTACTTC.

This sequence joins TRBV29-1 and TRBJ2-1, with 10 bases fitting TRBD1. The CDR3 sequence is 12 residues long. Germline loops: CDR1 SQVTM, CDR2 ANQGSEA. V lost 7 bases and J lost 8; bases outside the gene matches: 5. CDR3 in DNA: TGCAGCGGACAGGGGGCTGTGCATGAGCAGTTCTTC. This sequence encodes CSGQGAVHEQFF.

The rearrangement joins TRBV7-9 to TRBJ2-2; a weak D match, TRBD2 (6 bases). This CDR3 comprises 15 residues. V was shortened by 5 bases and J by 1 base, with 11 bases between the two germline ends. Per germline, CDR1 SEHNR and CDR2 FQNEAQ (reference sequence). CDR3 sequence (DNA): TGTGCCAGCAGCAGCCGGGACTGGAACACCGGGGAGCTGTTTTTT. Its translation is CASSSRDWNTGELFF.

The chain links TRBV6-1 to TRBJ1-2; D possibly corresponds to TRBD1 (5 bases). Germline V gives CDR1 MNHNS, CDR2 SASEGT. The CDR3 length is 16 residues. V lost 3 bases to trimming and J lost 4 bases, with 18 bases between them. Here the CDR3 reads CASSEKVGGEGYGYTF. CDR3 nucleotides: TGTGCCAGCAGTGAGAAGGTTGGAGGGGAGGGCTATGGCTACACCTTC.

The rearrangement uses TRBV7-9 and TRBJ2-7, with TRBD1 as a possible D gene (5 bases). Germline lookup yields CDR1 SEHNR and CDR2 FQNEAQ (reference sequence). CDR3 length: 15 amino acids. Trimming cost V 5 bases and J 0 bases, with 14 bases left between them. In nucleotides, the CDR3 is TGTGCCAGCAGCCCGACAGTTAGTAGCTCCTACGAGCAGTACTTC. Its translation is CASSPTVSSSYEQYF.

This clonotype was seen once. The chain carries TRBV23-1 and TRBJ1-4; 7 nucleotides agree with TRBD1. TRBV23-1 carries the ORF label, with uncertain function. The CDR3 sequence is 20 residues long. J lost 2 bases, V lost 2 bases, and 17 bases had no gene match. The CDR3 bases are TGCGCCAGCAGTCAAGGTTCAGGGGGAAGCGGGTTTGGGACTAATGAAAAACTGTTTTTT. Its protein product is CASSQGSGGSGFGTNEKLFF.